The subject of this entry is one TCR beta chain. This clonotype was seen a few times. It lacks a known antigen. Per-base quality was not reported, and no clone a single base away is much larger than it. Library construction relied on RT-PCR. Sequencer: Illumina HiSeq 2500. Starting from the raw public reads, TCRdb applied fastp trimming at Q25, assembled clones with MiXCR and retained in-frame beta chains. All rows with the same CDR3 protein become a single entry with the most common DNA and genes. Within this sample are hundreds of thousands of distinct CDR3 sequences, with about 25% of them counted one time only. Approximately 2% of the sample rests with the top ten. The germline V gene provides CDR1 ENHRY and CDR2 SYGVKD. V drops 4 bases and J drops 7 bases, leaving 11 bases in between. Spanning cysteine to phenylalanine, the CDR3 consists of 13 amino acids. The entry retains the CDR3 DNA only, 39 bases that are in frame from base 1.

The sample is drawn from a study of response to subunit inactivated influenza vaccine (dated by TCRdb to the late 2010s). A note on the overall study: The study used deep quantitative T cell receptor repertoire profiling to track responses to a trivalent subunit inactivated influenza vaccine.

The full study reports these points: The authors proposed that each seasonal influenza vaccination may bring in only a limited number of new T cells.

The sample was CD4+ T cells sorted from PBMCs, taken about 5 days after vaccination. This chain is built from TRBV10-3 and TRBJ2-1; there is no confident call for the D gene. This TCR was sampled from a man in his forties or fifties who received an inactivated influenza vaccine. Donor details come from another sample of the same person, matched by shared clones. The CDR3 sequence is CAISGGRNNEQFF. The DNA sequence follows: TGTGCCATCAGTGGTGGACGGAATAATGAGCAGTTCTTC.